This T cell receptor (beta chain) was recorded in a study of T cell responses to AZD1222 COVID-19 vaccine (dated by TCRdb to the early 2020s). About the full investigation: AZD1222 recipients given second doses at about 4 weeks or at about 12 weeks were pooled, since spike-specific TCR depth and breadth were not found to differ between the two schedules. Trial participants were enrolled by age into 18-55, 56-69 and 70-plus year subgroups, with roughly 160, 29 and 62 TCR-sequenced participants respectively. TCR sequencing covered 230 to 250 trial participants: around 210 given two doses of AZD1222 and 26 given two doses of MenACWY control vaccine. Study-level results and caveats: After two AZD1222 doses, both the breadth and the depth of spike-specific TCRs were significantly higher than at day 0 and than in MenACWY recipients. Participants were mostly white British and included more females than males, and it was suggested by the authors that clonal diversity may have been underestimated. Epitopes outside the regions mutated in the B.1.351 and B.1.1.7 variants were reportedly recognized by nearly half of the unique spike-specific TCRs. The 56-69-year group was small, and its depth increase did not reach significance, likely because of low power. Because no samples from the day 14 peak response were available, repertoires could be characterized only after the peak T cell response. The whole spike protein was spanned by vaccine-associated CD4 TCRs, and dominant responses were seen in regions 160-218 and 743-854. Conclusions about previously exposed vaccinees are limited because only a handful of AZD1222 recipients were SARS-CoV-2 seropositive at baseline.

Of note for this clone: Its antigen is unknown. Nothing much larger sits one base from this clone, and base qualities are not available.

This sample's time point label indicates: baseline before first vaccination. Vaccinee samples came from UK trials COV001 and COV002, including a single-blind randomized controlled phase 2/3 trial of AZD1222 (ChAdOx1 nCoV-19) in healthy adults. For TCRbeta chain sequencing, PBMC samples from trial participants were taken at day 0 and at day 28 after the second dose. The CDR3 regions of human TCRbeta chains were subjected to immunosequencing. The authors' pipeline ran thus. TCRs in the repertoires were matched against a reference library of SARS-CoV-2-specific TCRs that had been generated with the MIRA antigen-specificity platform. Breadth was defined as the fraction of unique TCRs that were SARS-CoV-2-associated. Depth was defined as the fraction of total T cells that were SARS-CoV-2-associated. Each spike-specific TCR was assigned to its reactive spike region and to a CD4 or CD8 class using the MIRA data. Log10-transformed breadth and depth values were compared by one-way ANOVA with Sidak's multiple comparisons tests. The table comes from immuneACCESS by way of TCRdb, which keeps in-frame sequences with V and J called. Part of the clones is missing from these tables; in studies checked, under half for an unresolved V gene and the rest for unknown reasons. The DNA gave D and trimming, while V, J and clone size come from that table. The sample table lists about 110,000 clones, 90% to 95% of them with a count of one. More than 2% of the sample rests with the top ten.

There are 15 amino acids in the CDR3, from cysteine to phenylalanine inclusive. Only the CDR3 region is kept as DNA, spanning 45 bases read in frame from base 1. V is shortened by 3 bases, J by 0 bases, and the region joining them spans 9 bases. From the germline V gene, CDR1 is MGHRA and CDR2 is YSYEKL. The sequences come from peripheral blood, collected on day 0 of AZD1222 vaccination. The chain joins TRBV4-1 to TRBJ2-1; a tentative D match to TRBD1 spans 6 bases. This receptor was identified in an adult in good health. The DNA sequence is TGCGCCAGCAGCCAGGGACACAGCTCCTACAATGAGCAGTTCTTC. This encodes CASSQGHSSYNEQFF.